One sample yielded the 20 T cell receptor beta chains listed below, sequenced in a study of blood T cells in healthy people across ages. A second PCR, run for roughly 7 to 12 cycles, used a sample-barcoded 5' primer plus a J-beta primer mix. Via MiXCR, TCRdb re-called the 5' RACE reads, giving one row per CDR3 protein. The data show roughly 1.5 million distinct CDR3 sequences, about 45% seen once. What was sequenced was blood. The receptors stem from a woman younger than 30 in good health.

The genes are TRBV6-5 and TRBJ2-7, with D perhaps matching TRBD2 (6 bases). Trimming removed 2 bases from V and 0 bases from J, with 8 bases in between. The CDR3 extends over 14 amino acids. Per the germline V gene, CDR1 is MNHEY and CDR2 is SVGAGI. In DNA, the CDR3 is TGTGCCAGCAGTTACGCGGGGATCTCCTACGAGCAGTACTTC. Translated, it gives CASSYAGISYEQYF.

For the CDR3, the DNA is TGTGCCAGCAGCGGGGGACTACACAATGAGCAGTACTTC. It specifies CASSGGLHNEQYF. J is TRBJ2-1 and V is TRBV9; 7 bases line up with TRBD2. The J call is uncertain, as TRBJ2-7 better fits the DNA end. The CDR3 spans 13 residues. Germline V CDR1 and CDR2: SGDLS, YYNGEE.

This rearrangement joins TRBV3-1 to TRBJ2-7, with 8 bases fitting TRBD1. Germline V gene lookup returns CDR1 LGHDT and CDR2 YNNKEL (reference sequence). This CDR3 is built from 16 residues. V lost 2 bases, J lost 3 bases, and 9 bases stayed unmatched. The CDR3 sequence: CASSQKGTGSSYEQYF. The CDR3 DNA is TGTGCCAGCAGCCAAAAGGGGACAGGCTCAAGCTACGAGCAGTACTTC.

This clonotype has a count of ten or more. The CDR3 region is CASRLLAGKPNEQFF. CDR3 DNA: TGTGCCAGCAGACTACTCGCGGGAAAGCCCAATGAGCAGTTCTTC. The chain recombines TRBV2 with TRBJ2-1; possibly TRBD2 for D (6 bases). The CDR3 loop spans 15 amino acids. CDR1 is SNHLY and CDR2 is FYNNEI in the germline V gene. V was clipped by 6 bases and J by 6 bases, with 18 bases between them.

V usage is TRBV4-1 and J usage is TRBJ2-7; TRBD2 matches at 9 bases. This CDR3 is built from 12 residues. Germline CDR1 MGHRA, CDR2 YSYEKL. Trimming removed 3 bases from V and 12 bases from J; junction bases left unmatched: 6. DNA of the CDR3: TGCGCCAGCAGCCAGTTAGCGGGGGCGGCGTACTTC. Translated: CASSQLAGAAYF.

V is TRBV20-1 and J is TRBJ2-3, with 8 bases identical to TRBD2. J lost 0 bases, V lost 6 bases, and 8 bases had no gene match. Germline CDR1 is DFQATT and CDR2 is SNEGSKA (reference sequence). There are 15 residues in the CDR3. CDR3 sequence reads: CSAAISGASTDTQYF. In nucleotides, the CDR3 is TGCAGTGCCGCCATTAGCGGGGCTAGCACAGATACGCAGTATTTT.

This chain links TRBV6-2 or TRBV6-3 with TRBJ2-7, with 9 bases aligning to TRBD2. CDR3 size: 14 residues. The V and J ends lost 6 bases and 1 base, in that order; junction bases with no gene match: 4. The germline CDR1 and CDR2 sequences are MNHEY and SVGEGT. The CDR3 nucleotides are TGTGCCAGCAGCAGCGGGGGGCTTTCCTACGAGCAGTACTTC. The encoded protein is CASSSGGLSYEQYF.

V is TRBV9 and J is TRBJ2-7; D perhaps matches TRBD1 (6 bases). The germline V gene has CDR1 SGDLS and CDR2 YYNGEE. V was cut by 3 bases and J by 0 bases, with 10 bases left in between. This CDR3 has 14 residues. CDR3 sequence reads: CASSGRDTSYEQYF. CDR3 DNA: TGTGCCAGCAGCGGCCGGGACACCTCCTACGAGCAGTACTTC.

In this sample, this clonotype turned up a few times. This chain joins TRBV6-2 or TRBV6-3 and TRBJ2-3; a weak D match, TRBD1 (6 bases). Germline CDR1 reads MNHEY; CDR2 reads SVGEGT. V lost 5 bases and J lost 0, with 12 bases in between. The CDR3 spans 15 residues. CDR3 coding DNA: TGTGCCAGCAGTCGGGACACCGCTAGCACAGATACGCAGTATTTT. Protein sequence: CASSRDTASTDTQYF.

This chain uses TRBV29-1 with TRBJ2-7; 8 nucleotides match TRBD2. The CDR3 spans 14 residues. The V gene end was trimmed by 2 bases and the J gene end by 4 bases; junction bases not matched to a gene: 7. The germline CDR1 and CDR2 sequences are SQVTM and ANQGSEA. For the CDR3, the DNA is TGCAGCGTTGAAACTGGAGCTAGCGGGTACGAGCAGTACTTC. Its protein is CSVETGASGYEQYF.

This clonotype has at least ten counts. The chain recombines TRBV3-1 with TRBJ2-7; D may correspond to TRBD1 or TRBD2 (5 bases each). The CDR3 has 12 amino acids. Germline V gives CDR1 LGHDT, CDR2 YNNKEL (reference sequence). V was cut by 1 base and J by 5 bases, with 6 bases left in between. The CDR3 region has the DNA TGTGCCAGCAGCCAAGGGGGGAACGAGCAGTACTTC. Its translation: CASSQGGNEQYF.

The table lists this clonotype with a few counts. This sequence joins TRBV11-2 and TRBJ2-2, with a weak D call TRBD2 (5 bases). In germline, CDR1 is SGHAT, CDR2 FQNNGV. The germline V and J ends were trimmed by 5 bases and 5 bases, with 15 bases remaining between them. The CDR3 totals 15 residues. The CDR3 nucleotides read TGTGCCAGCAGCATCTCTAGCCAGTGGACCGGGGAGCTGTTTTTT. It specifies CASSISSQWTGELFF.

The V and J genes are TRBV7-2 and TRBJ2-3; D perhaps matches TRBD2 (6 bases). This CDR3 has 18 amino acids. The V end was cut by 5 bases, the J end by 2 bases, with 23 bases between. Germline CDR1 and CDR2: SGHTA and FQGNSA. CDR3 sequence reads: CASSPKYATRAITDTQYF. In nucleotides, the CDR3 is TGTGCCAGCAGCCCTAAGTATGCGACTAGGGCGATCACAGATACGCAGTATTTT. Full variable domain (outside the CDR3, taken from reference TRBV7-2 and TRBJ2-3): GAGVSQSPSNKVTEKGKDVELRCDPISGHTALYWYRQSLGQGLEFLIYFQGNSAPDKSGLPSDRFSAERTGGSVSTLTIQRTQQEDSAVYLCASSPKYATRAITDTQYFGPGTRLTVL.

This clonotype was seen a handful of times. In nucleotides, the CDR3 is TGCAGCACCGCGGGGAAAAACTCCTACAATGAGCAGTTCTTC. It encodes CSTAGKNSYNEQFF. This sequence joins TRBV29-1 and TRBJ2-1, with D possibly being TRBD2 (6 bases). CDR1 SQVTM and CDR2 ANQGSEA come from the germline V gene. With 8 bases removed from V and 0 bases from J, the gap between germline ends came to 14 bases. The CDR3 is made up of 14 amino acids.

There are a few counts of this clonotype. CDR3 in amino acids: CASSLDRSRSGYTF. CDR3 nucleotides: TGTGCCAGCAGTTTAGACAGGTCCCGGAGTGGCTACACCTTC. The chain is built from TRBV27 and TRBJ1-2, with D possibly being TRBD1 (6 bases). CDR1 is MNHEY, CDR2 SMNVEV, per germline (reference sequence). The CDR3 consists of 14 residues. Trimming removed 2 bases at V and 7 bases at J, with 14 bases between.

The rearrangement links TRBV5-5 to TRBJ1-1; D is unresolved. From germline, CDR1 is SGHKS and CDR2 YYEKEE (reference sequence). CDR3 size: 13 residues. Trimming stripped 7 bases from V and 3 bases from J, with 13 bases between. CDR3 nucleotides: TGTGCCAGCGCCCTGCCGGTGGACACTGAAGCTTTCTTT. Its translation: CASALPVDTEAFF.

The CDR3 here is CASSQSTGTYTF. CDR3 DNA sequence: TGCGCCAGCAGCCAGTCGACAGGGACCTACACCTTC. J is TRBJ1-2 and V is TRBV4-3; 7 bases agree with TRBD1. This CDR3 is 12 amino acids long. The germline V gene encodes CDR1 LGHNA and CDR2 YSLEER. V lost 3 bases, J lost 10 bases, and 5 bases stayed unmatched.

This rearrangement joins TRBV20-1 to TRBJ1-1, with D perhaps TRBD1 (6 bases). Trimming pared 2 bases from V and 4 bases from J, leaving 11 bases between. Germline lookup yields CDR1 DFQATT and CDR2 SNEGSKA (reference sequence). CDR3 length: 13 amino acids. In DNA form, the CDR3 reads TGCAGTGCTAGACGGGACACCCTCACTGAAGCTTTCTTT. Translating gives CSARRDTLTEAFF.

This chain connects TRBV30 to TRBJ1-4, with D tentatively TRBD1 (5 bases). V lost 1 base to trimming and J lost 14 bases, with 11 bases between them. The CDR3 consists of 11 residues. Per germline, CDR1 GTSNPN and CDR2 SVGIG (reference sequence). The CDR3 sequence is CAWSAQTALFF. CDR3 sequence (DNA): TGTGCCTGGAGTGCACAGACAGCTCTGTTTTTT.

V gene TRBV28 combines with J gene TRBJ2-7, with TRBD1 identical over 12 bases. Looked up from germline, CDR1 is MDHEN and CDR2 is SYDVKM. V was pared by 3 bases and J by 1 base, with 4 bases of the junction left unmatched. The CDR3 length is 16 residues. In DNA, the CDR3 is TGTGCCAGCAGTTTGGGGGGACAGGGGGCGTCCTACGAGCAGTACTTC. This encodes CASSLGGQGASYEQYF.